What follows are 5 T cell receptor beta chains derived from one specimen sequenced in a study of spatial heterogeneity in lung cancer. General study points: The number of expanded tumor alpha and beta chains correlated with mutation number.

Time point noted: sample taken at primary tumor resection. One entry per CDR3 protein, called by TCRdb with MiXCR from the 5' RACE reads. The sample lists about 27,000 distinct CDR3 sequences; 7.1% were seen once. Their antigen targets remain unknown. Sample: lung tumor tissue, taken at surgery. Receptors originate from a male donor with early-stage non-small cell lung cancer.

This clonotype was picked up many times. J is TRBJ1-2 and V is TRBV7-6; D unclear. Trimming cost V 5 bases and J 10 bases, with 20 bases left between them. Germline CDR1 is SGHVS and CDR2 is FNYEAQ. This CDR3 comprises 14 residues. In DNA form, the CDR3 reads TGTGCCAGCAGCCCAGGTGCGATAGGTATTCACTACACCTTC. Translated, it gives CASSPGAIGIHYTF.

The sample holds a few counts of this clonotype. This sequence joins TRBV7-9 and TRBJ1-2; no firm D call. This CDR3 has 12 residues. V was cut by 5 bases and J by 5 bases, with 9 bases left in between. Germline CDR1 SEHNR, CDR2 FQNEAQ (reference sequence). In DNA form, the CDR3 reads TGTGCCAGCAGCGCGACCGGGTATGGCTACACCTTC. This gives the protein CASSATGYGYTF.

This clonotype was seen repeatedly, ten times or more. The CDR3 bases are TGTGCCAGCAGTTTACCCGGGACAGCCAAAAACATTCAGTACTTC. Translating gives CASSLPGTAKNIQYF. This chain joins TRBV28 and TRBJ2-4; D is tentatively TRBD1 or TRBD2 (5 bases each). Germline lookup yields CDR1 MDHEN and CDR2 SYDVKM. V was shortened by 2 bases and J by 0 bases, with 8 bases between the two germline ends. CDR3 size: 15 residues.

This clonotype is medium-sized. This rearrangement joins TRBV6-1 to TRBJ1-5, with D uncertain. Germline V CDR1 and CDR2: MNHNS, SASEGT. The CDR3 spans 16 residues. Trimming pared 0 bases from V and 9 bases from J, leaving 18 bases between. The CDR3 sequence is CASSEALRELWRPQHF. DNA of the CDR3: TGTGCCAGCAGTGAAGCGCTTCGGGAGCTTTGGCGGCCCCAGCATTTT.

This clonotype has a count of ten or more. The rearrangement uses TRBV20-1 and TRBJ1-2, with TRBD1 matching 8 bases. The V gene's germline CDR1 is DFQATT and CDR2 SNEGSKA (reference sequence). Unmatched junction bases numbered 11, after V lost 6 bases and J lost 8 bases. This CDR3 spans 13 amino acids. CDR3 sequence: CSATTQGAGGYTF. CDR3 in DNA: TGCAGTGCCACAACTCAGGGGGCTGGGGGCTACACCTTC.